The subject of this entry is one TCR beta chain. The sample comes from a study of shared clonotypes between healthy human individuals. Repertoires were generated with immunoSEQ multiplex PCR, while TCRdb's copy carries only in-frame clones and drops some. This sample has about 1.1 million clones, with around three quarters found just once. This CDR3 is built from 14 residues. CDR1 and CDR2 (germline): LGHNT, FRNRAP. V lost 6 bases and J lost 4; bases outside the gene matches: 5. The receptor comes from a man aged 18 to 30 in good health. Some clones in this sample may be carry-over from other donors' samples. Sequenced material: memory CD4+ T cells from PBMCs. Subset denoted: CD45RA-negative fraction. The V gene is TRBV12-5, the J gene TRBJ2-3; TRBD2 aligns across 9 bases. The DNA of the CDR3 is TGTGCTAGTGGCCGGACTAGCGAACCAGATACGCAGTATTTT. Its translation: CASGRTSEPDTQYF.